This is a list of T cell receptor beta chains from one sample in a study of human T cells and chemical hapten exposure. TCRdb processed the RACE reads anew with MiXCR; each CDR3 protein has one entry. The sample lists fewer than 300,000 distinct CDR3 sequences; around 7.3% were seen once. This specimen was whole blood, taken in connection with sensitization to the hapten diphenylcyclopropenone (DPC). All receptors come from a man aged 18 to 30 with alopecia areata. Some clones in this sample may be carry-over from other donors' samples. Both conserved end residues are part of each CDR3. A D gene is named only where the DNA matches it firmly. Size is omitted from some rows. Given values are once, few, many or a class for expanded clones.

abundance	v_gene	d_gene	j_gene	CDR3aa	CDR3nt
-	TRBV7-2	-	TRBJ1-6	CASSFTSGAPTSPLHF	TGTGCCAGCAGCTTTACATCCGGGGCGCCTACGTCACCCCTCCACTTT
few	TRBV2	TRBD1	TRBJ1-2	CASSEALRDRAYGYTF	TGTGCCAGCAGTGAAGCGCTTCGAGACAGGGCCTATGGCTACACCTTC
many	TRBV20-1	-	TRBJ2-6	CSAQQGSGANVLTF	TGCAGTGCTCAACAGGGTTCGGGGGCCAACGTCCTGACTTTC
few	TRBV29-1	-	TRBJ1-2	CSVESGRLGYTF	TGCAGCGTTGAATCAGGGCGCTTAGGCTACACCTTC
-	TRBV20-1	TRBD2	TRBJ2-3	CSAQTPGGLTDTQYF	TGCAGTGCCCAGACTCCGGGGGGATTGACAGATACGCAGTATTTT
-	TRBV7-9	-	TRBJ2-2	CASSSTGTTNTGELFF	TGTGCCAGCAGCTCAACCGGGACAACGAACACCGGGGAGCTGTTTTTT
-	TRBV5-1	-	TRBJ1-2	CASSTGGDGYTF	TGCGCCAGCAGCACGGGAGGAGATGGCTACACCTTC
once	TRBV27	-	TRBJ2-4	CASGLAKNIQYF	TGTGCCAGCGGGCTAGCCAAAAACATTCAGTACTTC
-	TRBV6-4	-	TRBJ1-2	CASSDSETEGYTF	TGTGCCAGCAGTGACTCAGAGACAGAAGGCTACACCTTC
few	TRBV28	-	TRBJ1-4	CASSPTGPPNEKLFF	TGTGCCAGCAGTCCAACAGGGCCGCCTAATGAAAAACTGTTTTTT
few	TRBV7-2	-	TRBJ2-1	CASSLFPEELHEQFF	TGTGCCAGCAGCTTATTCCCAGAAGAGTTGCATGAGCAGTTCTTC
many	TRBV5-1	-	TRBJ1-1	CASSLEDTRAFF	TGCGCCAGCAGCTTGGAGGACACCCGAGCTTTCTTT
many	TRBV12-3/TRBV12-4	-	TRBJ2-1	CASSFPALAPEQFF	TGTGCCAGCAGTTTTCCCGCCTTAGCGCCTGAGCAGTTCTTC
few	TRBV6-2/TRBV6-3	TRBD2	TRBJ2-1	CASSSLAGVLNEQFF	TGTGCCAGCAGTTCCCTAGCGGGGGTCCTCAATGAGCAGTTCTTC
-	TRBV5-1	-	TRBJ2-2	CASSPHRERGTGELFF	TGCGCCAGCAGCCCACACAGGGAGAGAGGCACCGGGGAGCTGTTTTTT
-	TRBV5-6	-	TRBJ1-4	CASSFDEKLFF	TGTGCCAGCAGCTTCGATGAAAAACTGTTTTTT
few	TRBV12-3/TRBV12-4	TRBD2	TRBJ2-3	CASRQGLAGGYTQYF	TGTGCCAGCCGCCAGGGACTAGCGGGGGGTTATACGCAGTATTTT
few	TRBV12-3/TRBV12-4	TRBD2	TRBJ2-1	CASSLWRLAGDNEQFF	TGTGCCAGCAGTTTATGGCGGCTAGCGGGGGATAATGAGCAGTTCTTC
many	TRBV4-2	TRBD1	TRBJ1-5	CASSQDPDRVAQPQHF	TGTGCCAGCAGCCAAGACCCCGACAGGGTAGCTCAGCCCCAGCATTTT
-	TRBV28	-	TRBJ2-7	CASSSLESWGGIEQYF	TGTGCCAGCAGTTCCCTCGAGTCGTGGGGTGGGATCGAGCAGTACTTC
few	TRBV7-9	TRBD1	TRBJ1-1	CASIIPQGASTEAFF	TGTGCCAGCATCATCCCCCAGGGGGCATCCACTGAAGCTTTCTTT
-	TRBV12-3/TRBV12-4	TRBD1	TRBJ2-5	CASSLAETGGLETQYF	TGTGCCAGCAGTTTAGCGGAAACAGGGGGCCTTGAGACCCAGTACTTC
-	TRBV28	-	TRBJ2-3	CASSRPPGTSTDTQYF	TGTGCCAGCAGTCGCCCCCCCGGGACTTCTACAGATACGCAGTATTTT
few	TRBV15	-	TRBJ1-2	CATSRDRVNYGYTF	TGTGCCACCAGCAGAGATAGGGTTAACTATGGCTACACCTTC
few	TRBV4-2	-	TRBJ2-1	CASSDTTNTYNEQFF	TGTGCCAGCAGCGACACTACGAATACCTACAATGAGCAGTTCTTC
-	TRBV6-1	-	TRBJ1-1	CASSASGAGTEAFF	TGTGCCAGCAGTGCCTCAGGGGCGGGTACTGAAGCTTTCTTT
few	TRBV28	-	TRBJ1-1	CASSPPGGWRNTEAFF	TGTGCCAGCAGTCCCCCCGGGGGGTGGCGGAACACTGAAGCTTTCTTT
few	TRBV6-5	TRBD2	TRBJ2-5	CASSYSGGVQETQYF	TGTGCCAGCAGTTATAGCGGGGGGGTCCAAGAGACCCAGTACTTC
many	TRBV5-5	-	TRBJ2-2	CASSSETNTGELFF	TGTGCCAGCAGCTCGGAAACGAACACCGGGGAGCTGTTTTTT